This T cell receptor beta chain was captured by sequencing in a study of cytomegalovirus exposure and HLA in healthy donors. General study points: Using a false discovery rate of 0.05, a later analysis showed that 15,000 to 20,000 TCR beta sequences were associated with HLA alleles.

This clone was observed a handful of times. Its antigen is currently unknown. Germline loops: CDR1 SGHVS, CDR2 FQNEAQ. This CDR3 region has 14 residues. Trimming took 5 bases from V and 2 from J; bases not matched to a gene: 1. Primers for the PCR totalled 60 Vbeta and 13 Jbeta. Assay: immunoSEQ multiplex PCR; the TCRdb copy retains only in-frame clones and omits some. The sample lists approximately 73,000 clones; about two thirds were seen once. The sequencing sample was made of PBMCs. The chain carries TRBV7-8 and TRBJ1-5, with TRBD1 matching over 9 bases. This TCR came from a man in his thirties or forties in good health and CMV-seropositive. The CDR3 here is CASSRDRGNQPQHF. The CDR3 nucleotides read TGTGCCAGCAGCAGGGACAGGGGCAATCAGCCCCAGCATTTT.